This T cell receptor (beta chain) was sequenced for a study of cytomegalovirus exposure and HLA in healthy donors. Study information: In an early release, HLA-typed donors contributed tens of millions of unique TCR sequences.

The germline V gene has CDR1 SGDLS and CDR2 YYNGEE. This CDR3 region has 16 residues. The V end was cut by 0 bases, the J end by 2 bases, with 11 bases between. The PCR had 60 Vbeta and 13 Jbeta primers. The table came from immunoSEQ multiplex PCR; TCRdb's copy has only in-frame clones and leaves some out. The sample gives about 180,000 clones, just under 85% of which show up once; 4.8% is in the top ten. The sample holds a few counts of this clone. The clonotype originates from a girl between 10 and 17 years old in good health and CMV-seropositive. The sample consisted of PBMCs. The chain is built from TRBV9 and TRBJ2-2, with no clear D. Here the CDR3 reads CASSVVESTNTGELFF. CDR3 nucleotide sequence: TGTGCCAGCAGCGTAGTGGAGAGTACTAACACCGGGGAGCTGTTTTTT.